The 12 T cell receptor beta chains in this list originate from one sample, sequenced in a study of T cells in Graves' hyperthyroidism and ophthalmopathy. Researchers amplified the TCR beta CDR3 regions from RNA transcripts. A first-round RT-PCR of the TCR CDR3 used the HTBI primer set. From the multiplex PCR reads, TCRdb called clonotypes with MiXCR, one entry per CDR3 protein. The repertoire includes about 640,000 distinct CDR3 sequences, 45% of them detected once, and about 7% sits in the top ten. Sequenced sample: peripheral blood or thyroid tissue (not recorded which). The receptors stem from an adult man with Graves' disease, either hyperthyroidism or ophthalmopathy (not recorded which).

The gene calls are TRBV20-1 and TRBJ1-5, with D maybe TRBD1 (5 bases). CDR1 is DFQATT, CDR2 SNEGSKA, per germline (reference sequence). This CDR3 region has 15 residues. The germline V and J ends were trimmed by 3 bases and 3 bases, with 15 bases remaining between them. This chain's CDR3 is CSARRSRGPNQPQHF. DNA of the CDR3: TGCAGTGCTAGGAGGTCGCGGGGCCCCAATCAGCCCCAGCATTTT.

The V and J genes are TRBV7-6 and TRBJ2-5; weak D call: TRBD2 (6 bases). From germline, CDR1 is SGHVS and CDR2 FNYEAQ. This CDR3 spans 15 amino acids. Trimming removed 1 base from V and 5 bases from J, with 14 bases in between. The DNA for the CDR3 is TGTGCCAGCAGCTTAGTTGTCACTGGGAGGGAGACCCAGTACTTC. Translated, it gives CASSLVVTGRETQYF.

This clonotype was seen ten or more times. CDR3: CASSERRSGQPQHF. In nucleotides, the CDR3 is TGTGCCAGCAGTGAAAGGAGGTCGGGTCAGCCCCAGCATTTT. The J gene is TRBJ1-5, the V gene TRBV2; D uncertain. Deletions cut 2 bases from V and 6 bases from J, with 11 bases between. This CDR3 region has 14 residues. The germline CDR1 and CDR2 sequences are SNHLY and FYNNEI.

J is TRBJ1-1 and V is TRBV6-5; perhaps TRBD1 as D (6 bases). CDR3 size: 17 residues. With 5 bases removed from V and 0 bases from J, the gap between germline ends came to 19 bases. The germline V gene has CDR1 MNHEY and CDR2 SVGAGI. CDR3 DNA: TGTGCCAGCAGTGACGGGGGGCAGCGGAGTGTGAACACTGAAGCTTTCTTT. This sequence encodes CASSDGGQRSVNTEAFF.

This clonotype has at least ten counts. The chain employs TRBV6-1 and TRBJ2-5; D is possibly TRBD1 (5 bases). This CDR3 is 13 amino acids long. The V end lost 4 bases, the J end lost 3 bases, and 9 bases lay between the germline ends. CDR1 and CDR2 (germline): MNHNS, SASEGT. The CDR3 DNA follows: TGTGCCAGCAGTGTCTTAGGGGAAGAGACCCAGTACTTC. Translating it yields CASSVLGEETQYF.

Details on this clonotype: A much bigger clone sits one base away, suggesting this may be a read error. The chain couples TRBV7-9 to TRBJ2-7, with D possibly TRBD2 on 6 matching bases. Germline assignment: CDR1 SEHNR and CDR2 FQNEAQ (reference sequence). The length of the CDR3 is 14 residues. This CDR3 is CAGSFLALGDEQYF. CDR3 in DNA: TGTGCCGGCAGCTTTCTAGCGTTGGGGGACGAGCAGTACTTC.

This clonotype was seen repeatedly, ten times or more. This chain connects TRBV20-1 to TRBJ2-5; D is unclear. Germline CDR1 DFQATT, CDR2 SNEGSKA (reference sequence). Trimming took 4 bases from V and 3 from J, leaving 12 bases between them. The length of the CDR3 is 13 residues. CDR3 DNA sequence: TGCAGTGCTACGGTCGACCAGGAAGAGACCCAGTACTTC. Protein: CSATVDQEETQYF.

This clonotype was observed a few times. At one of its ends the junction is not consistent with the germline gene, which may arise from a read error. J is TRBJ1-2 and V is TRBV25-1; D call uncertain. Per germline, CDR1 MGHDK and CDR2 SYGVNS. The CDR3 is 15 residues long. CDR3 residues: CASSPEVLLNYGYTF. For the CDR3, the DNA is TGCGCCAGCAGCCCGGAGGTTTTATTGAACTATGGCTACACCTTC.

Only a few counts were recorded for this clonotype. V usage is TRBV20-1 and J usage is TRBJ1-5; D is possibly TRBD1 (5 bases). The germline V gene encodes CDR1 DFQATT and CDR2 SNEGSKA (reference sequence). The CDR3 spans 15 residues. The ends were cut back, 6 bases at V and 4 bases at J, with 19 bases in the middle. The CDR3 DNA follows: TGCAGTGCCACCCTCTTTGACAGTGGTAATCAGCCCCAGCATTTT. It specifies CSATLFDSGNQPQHF.

This clonotype was observed once. The rearrangement uses TRBV5-1 and TRBJ1-2; D might be TRBD1 (5 bases). The germline V and J ends were trimmed by 4 bases and 8 bases, with 24 bases remaining between them. CDR1 is SGHRS and CDR2 is YFSETQ in the germline V gene. The CDR3 sequence is 16 residues long. In nucleotides, the CDR3 is TGCGCCAGCAGCCTCTCGCTTCGACAGACCGAAGGGGGCTACACCTTC. This translates into CASSLSLRQTEGGYTF. Full variable domain (outside the CDR3, taken from reference TRBV5-1 and TRBJ1-2): KAGVTQTPRYLIKTRGQQVTLSCSPISGHRSVSWYQQTPGQGLQFLFEYFSETQRNKGNFPGRFSGRQFSNSRSEMNVSTLELGDSALYLCASSLSLRQTEGGYTFGSGTRLTVV.

Details on this clonotype: Since no conserved phenylalanine or tryptophan closes the CDR3, a read error is the likely cause. The DNA is omitted, as the CDR3 cannot be located on it reliably, and the CDR3 follows TCRdb's listing. This CDR3 reads CASRQGSGVV. The chain employs TRBV2 and TRBJ2-5; TRBD1, the D gene given by the table, was not confirmed from the DNA. In germline, CDR1 is SNHLY, CDR2 FYNNEI. The CDR3 sequence runs 10 residues, both termini included.

The V call is TRBV19, the J call TRBJ2-3, with TRBD2 identical over 7 bases. Trimming removed 0 bases from V and 4 bases from J; junction bases left unmatched: 13. Germline-derived CDR1 and CDR2 are LNHDA and SQIVND (reference sequence). This CDR3 has 18 amino acids. The CDR3 is CASSIDLLAGVGPDTQYF. The DNA for the CDR3 is TGTGCCAGTAGTATAGATCTTTTGGCGGGAGTCGGCCCAGATACGCAGTATTTT.